What follows describes a single TCR beta chain. Patients were all untreated before their thyroid surgery. MiXCR reprocessed the PCR reads for TCRdb. The sample holds approximately 28,000 clones, 16% seen once. The CDR3 contains 13 residues. Germline V lookup: CDR1 DFQATT, CDR2 SNEGSKA (reference sequence). J gave up 10 bases and V 6 bases, and 9 bases lay outside the gene matches. The data stem from a study of metastatic and nonmetastatic thyroid tumors. This chain joins TRBV20-1 and TRBJ2-1; 10 positions agree with TRBD2. This clonotype was obtained from a male donor with papillary thyroid cancer or a benign thyroid nodule (not recorded which). Some clones in this sample may be carry-over from other donors' samples. The sequenced sample was blood. The CDR3 DNA follows: TGCAGTGCCAACCCCGGGACTAGCGAAGAGCAGTTCTTC. Translated, it gives CSANPGTSEEQFF.